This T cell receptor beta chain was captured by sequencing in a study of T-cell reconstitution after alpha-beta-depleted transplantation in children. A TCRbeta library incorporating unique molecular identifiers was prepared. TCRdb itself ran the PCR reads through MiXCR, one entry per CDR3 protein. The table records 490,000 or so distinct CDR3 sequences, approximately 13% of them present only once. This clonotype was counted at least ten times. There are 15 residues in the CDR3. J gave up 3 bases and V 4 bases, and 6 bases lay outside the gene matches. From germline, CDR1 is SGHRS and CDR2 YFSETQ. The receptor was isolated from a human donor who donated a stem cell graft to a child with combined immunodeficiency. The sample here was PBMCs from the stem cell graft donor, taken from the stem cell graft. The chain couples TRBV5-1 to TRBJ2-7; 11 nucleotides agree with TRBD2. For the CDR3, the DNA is TGCGCCAGCAGCCTACGACTAGCGGGGCACTACGAGCAGTACTTC. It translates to CASSLRLAGHYEQYF. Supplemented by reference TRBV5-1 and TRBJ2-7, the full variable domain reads KAGVTQTPRYLIKTRGQQVTLSCSPISGHRSVSWYQQTPGQGLQFLFEYFSETQRNKGNFPGRFSGRQFSNSRSEMNVSTLELGDSALYLCASSLRLAGHYEQYFGPGTRLTVT.